These 32 T cell receptor beta chains came from one sample sequenced in a study of beta chain features in type 1 diabetes. Every bit of the isolated RNA underwent reverse transcription, so sequencing read expressed TCRB transcripts. Clones were read by immunoSEQ multiplex PCR, and TCRdb kept only the in-frame ones, dropping some. Of fewer than 150,000 clones listed, around 7% are singletons. The sample taken for sequencing was central memory CD4+ T cells from blood. The origin of the receptors is a woman aged 25 to 39 in good health.

This rearrangement joins TRBV19 to TRBJ2-5; a possible D gene is TRBD1 (5 bases). CDR1 and CDR2 from the germline V gene are LNHDA and SQIVND (reference sequence). V was cut by 5 bases and J by 4 bases, with 23 bases left in between. The CDR3 totals 17 residues. The CDR3 bases are TGTGCCAGTAGTGAACGGCCCCGGACACCCAGGATAGAGACCCAGTACTTC. Protein: CASSERPRTPRIETQYF. The whole variable domain, filled in from reference TRBV19 and TRBJ2-5, reads DGGITQSPKYLFRKEGQNVTLSCEQNLNHDAMYWYRQDPGQGLRLIYYSQIVNDFQKGDIAEGYSVSREKKESFPLTVTSAQKNPTAFYLCASSERPRTPRIETQYFGPGTRLLVL.

This clone has just a few counts. The V call is TRBV9, the J call TRBJ2-7; 10 bases line up with TRBD1. Germline V lookup: CDR1 SGDLS, CDR2 YYNGEE. The CDR3 extends over 16 amino acids. With 4 bases clipped from V and 2 bases from J, the junction kept 9 bases outside the gene matches. The CDR3 region has the DNA TGTGCCAGCAGCCCGAGGGGACAGGGGTCCACCTACGAGCAGTACTTC. This encodes CASSPRGQGSTYEQYF. Using reference TRBV9 and TRBJ2-7 for the parts outside the CDR3, the full variable domain is DSGVTQTPKHLITATGQRVTLRCSPRSGDLSVYWYQQSLDQGLQFLIQYYNGEERAKGNILERFSAQQFPDLHSELNLSSLELGDSALYFCASSPRGQGSTYEQYFGPGTRLTVT.

This clone has only a few counts. The rearrangement joins TRBV9 to TRBJ2-5; 10 bases are a match to TRBD2. From germline, CDR1 is SGDLS and CDR2 YYNGEE. The CDR3 is made up of 18 amino acids. V lost 0 bases to trimming and J lost 2 bases; unmatched junction nucleotides: 10. CDR3 sequence: CASSVGLAGGGIQETQYF. The CDR3 DNA reads TGTGCCAGCAGCGTAGGACTAGCGGGCGGAGGTATACAAGAGACCCAGTACTTC.

V usage is TRBV6-6 and J usage is TRBJ2-7; 11 bases align to TRBD1. Germline trimming cut 8 bases from V and 5 bases from J; bases unmatched to any gene: 5. In germline, CDR1 is MNHNY, CDR2 SVGAGI (reference sequence). This CDR3 spans 13 amino acids. The CDR3 DNA reads as TGTGCCAGCGAAGGGACAGGGGGTCACGAGCAGTACTTC. Translated: CASEGTGGHEQYF.

This clone was recorded once. One end of the junction fails to match germline, which may point to a read error. This chain connects TRBV5-4 to TRBJ2-3, with TRBD2 as a possible D gene (5 bases). In germline, CDR1 is SGHNT, CDR2 YYREEE (reference sequence). CDR3 length: 13 residues. CDR3 sequence: CASSPPSRDTQYF. As DNA, the CDR3 is TGCGCCAGCAGCCCCCCTAGCAGAGATACGCAGTATTTT.

This clone was counted a few times. V and J are TRBV7-9 and TRBJ2-5; D is possibly TRBD2 (5 bases). V was cut by 6 bases and J by 5 bases, with 13 bases left in between. There are 13 residues in the CDR3. The germline CDR1 and CDR2 sequences are SEHNR and FQNEAQ (reference sequence). The CDR3 DNA reads TGTGCCAGCAGACAAAGAGGGTGGGAGACCCAGTACTTC. It yields the protein CASRQRGWETQYF.

A word on this clone: One end of the junction fails to match germline, which may point to a read error. J is TRBJ1-2 and V is TRBV7-2; 8 positions agree with TRBD1. CDR1 is SGHTA and CDR2 is FQGNSA in the germline V gene. This CDR3 region has 16 residues. CDR3 sequence (DNA): TGTGCCAGCAGCCCCCGTGAAATCGGGACAGGTACTGGGAGGCTCTTC. Translation gives CASSPREIGTGTGRLF.

The chain carries TRBV28 and TRBJ2-1, with TRBD2 matching over 7 bases. Unmatched junction bases numbered 5, after V lost 2 bases and J lost 4 bases. In germline, CDR1 is MDHEN, CDR2 SYDVKM. The CDR3 has 15 residues. The CDR3 reads CASSLTGGPYNEQFF. The CDR3 DNA reads as TGTGCCAGCAGTTTAACGGGAGGCCCATACAATGAGCAGTTCTTC.

This clone was seen only a few times. The chain employs TRBV11-1 and TRBJ2-3; D is undetermined. This CDR3 comprises 13 residues. Deletions cut 8 bases from V and 0 bases from J, with 9 bases between. CDR1 is SGHAT, CDR2 FQDESV, per germline (reference sequence). The CDR3 loop is CASRPRSTDTQYF. CDR3 sequence (DNA): TGTGCCAGCCGCCCCCGGAGCACAGATACGCAGTATTTT.

This clone was counted many times. The chain is built from TRBV7-9 and TRBJ2-7; D not certain. The CDR3 length is 13 residues. V was clipped by 6 bases and J by 3 bases, with 12 bases between them. Germline lookup yields CDR1 SEHNR and CDR2 FQNEAQ (reference sequence). CDR3 in DNA: TGTGCCAGCAGACGCCGACAAGGCTACGAGCAGTACTTC. This codes for CASRRRQGYEQYF.

The chain employs TRBV7-3 and TRBJ2-5, with 13 bases fitting TRBD2. CDR3 size: 17 residues. Germline lookup yields CDR1 SGHTA and CDR2 FQGTGA. Trimming took 1 base from V and 2 from J; bases not matched to a gene: 4. CDR3 sequence reads: CASSLRGTSGTQETQYF. For the CDR3, the DNA is TGTGCCAGCAGCTTAAGGGGGACTAGCGGGACTCAAGAGACCCAGTACTTC. The variable domain in full, with the rest retrieved from reference TRBV7-3 and TRBJ2-5, is GAGVSQTPSNKVTEKGKYVELRCDPISGHTALYWYRQSLGQGPEFLIYFQGTGAADDSGLPNDRFFAVRPEGSVSTLKIQRTERGDSAVYLCASSLRGTSGTQETQYFGPGTRLLVL.

This clone was seen repeatedly, ten times or more. This chain uses TRBV5-6 with TRBJ2-3; TRBD2 agrees at 8 bases. Germline CDR1 is SGHDT and CDR2 is YYEEEE. The CDR3 consists of 16 residues. V was clipped by 2 bases and J by 2 bases; unmatched bases: 7. The CDR3 region is CASSFGLAGITDTQYF. In nucleotides, the CDR3 is TGTGCCAGCAGCTTTGGCCTAGCGGGTATCACAGATACGCAGTATTTT.

This chain connects TRBV27 to TRBJ1-5; no firm D call. V lost 6 bases and J 6 bases, leaving 18 bases between the germline ends. This CDR3 comprises 15 residues. Looked up from germline, CDR1 is MNHEY and CDR2 is SMNVEV (reference sequence). The DNA of the CDR3 is TGTGCCAGCAGGGACTCTATGAAATTTGGTCAGCCCCAGCATTTT. It translates to CASRDSMKFGQPQHF.

In nucleotides, the CDR3 is TGTGCCAGTAGGGACAGTCAGAGCTCCTACAATGAGCAGTTCTTC. Encoded protein: CASRDSQSSYNEQFF. This chain links TRBV19 with TRBJ2-1; maybe TRBD1 (6 bases). Trimming removed 6 bases from V and 0 bases from J, with 12 bases in between. CDR1 and CDR2 (germline): LNHDA, SQIVND (reference sequence). The CDR3 consists of 15 residues.

This chain links TRBV28 with TRBJ2-4, with D tentatively TRBD1 (7 bases). CDR1 and CDR2 from the germline V gene are MDHEN and SYDVKM. The CDR3 runs to 18 residues. V shed 3 bases and J shed 0 bases, with 18 bases lying between them. The CDR3 sequence is CASSFTRGTAVAKNIQYF. The DNA of the CDR3 is TGTGCCAGCAGTTTTACCCGCGGGACAGCCGTAGCCAAAAACATTCAGTACTTC.

This clone showed up just a few times. The V call is TRBV28, the J call TRBJ2-7, with TRBD2 matching over 7 bases. V shed 5 bases and J 3 bases; nucleotides not matched to a gene: 10. The CDR3 spans 15 residues. The germline V gene encodes CDR1 MDHEN and CDR2 SYDVKM. CDR3 sequence: CASSPTGTKFYEQYF. The CDR3 DNA follows: TGTGCCAGCAGTCCCACCGGGACTAAGTTCTACGAGCAGTACTTC.

This clone was seen a few times. The chain couples TRBV28 to TRBJ2-7; TRBD1 might be the D (6 bases). The V gene lost 3 bases and the J gene lost 1 base, with 13 bases spanning the gap. Germline CDR1 MDHEN, CDR2 SYDVKM. This CDR3 comprises 15 residues. The CDR3 protein is CASSLGARQSYEQYF. Written as DNA, the CDR3 is TGTGCCAGCAGTTTGGGGGCGAGGCAGTCCTACGAGCAGTACTTC. The whole variable domain, remainder taken from reference TRBV28 and TRBJ2-7, is DVKVTQSSRYLVKRTGEKVFLECVQDMDHENMFWYRQDPGLGLRLIYFSYDVKMKEKGDIPEGYSVSREKKERFSLILESASTNQTSMYLCASSLGARQSYEQYFGPGTRLTVT.

Only a few counts were recorded for this clone. The chain combines TRBV30 with TRBJ1-1; tentative D call: TRBD1 (6 bases). Looked up from germline, CDR1 is GTSNPN and CDR2 is SVGIG (reference sequence). This CDR3 is 16 amino acids long. The V end lost 3 bases, the J end lost 0 bases, and 17 bases lay between the germline ends. The CDR3 sequence is CAWRVTGLRLNTEAFF. Written as DNA, the CDR3 is TGTGCCTGGAGGGTTACAGGGCTTCGATTGAACACTGAAGCTTTCTTT.

This clone showed up just a few times. This chain uses TRBV18 with TRBJ1-4; TRBD1 matches at 7 bases. The CDR3 extends over 14 amino acids. CDR1 is KGHSH, CDR2 LQKENI, per germline. The J segment lost 8 bases and the V segment lost 3 bases, leaving 6 bases of the junction unmatched. CDR3: CASSPGTDGEKLFF. The CDR3 coding sequence is TGTGCCAGCTCACCGGGGACAGACGGAGAAAAACTGTTTTTT.

This clone was detected a few times. The rearrangement uses TRBV7-2 and TRBJ1-5, with a weak D call TRBD1 (5 bases). Germline-derived CDR1 and CDR2 are SGHTA and FQGNSA. V was cut by 0 bases and J by 1 base, with 10 bases left in between. This CDR3 has 16 amino acids. CDR3: CASSLAGARSNQPQHF. The CDR3 DNA reads as TGTGCCAGCAGCTTAGCAGGGGCGCGGAGCAATCAGCCCCAGCATTTT.

The chain is built from TRBV15 and TRBJ2-1; TRBD2 is a possible D gene (5 bases). This CDR3 contains 16 residues. Trimming took 0 bases from V and 5 from J, leaving 14 bases between them. Germline V gene lookup returns CDR1 LNHNV and CDR2 YYDKDF (reference sequence). The CDR3 DNA follows: TGTGCCACCAGCAGAGAAGGGAGAAGCATCGACAATGAGCAGTTCTTC. This translates into CATSREGRSIDNEQFF.

This clone has ten or more counts. The gene calls are TRBV7-3 and TRBJ2-1; weak D call: TRBD2 (6 bases). Germline loops: CDR1 SGHTA, CDR2 FQGTGA. The CDR3 is 15 residues long. V was trimmed by 1 base and J by 8 bases, leaving 15 bases between them. The CDR3 DNA is TGTGCCAGCAGCTTAAGGGGGGACGGGAGTGATGAGCAGTTCTTC. This translates into CASSLRGDGSDEQFF.

This chain uses TRBV2 with TRBJ2-1; D may be TRBD2 (5 bases). Per germline, CDR1 SNHLY and CDR2 FYNNEI. V lost 6 bases to trimming and J lost 9 bases, with 12 bases between them. This CDR3 has 12 amino acids. For the CDR3, the DNA is TGTGCCAGCAGAGAACTAGGCTCTGAGCAGTTCTTC. The encoded protein is CASRELGSEQFF.

The gene calls are TRBV6-6 and TRBJ1-5; 7 nucleotides match TRBD1. CDR1 and CDR2 (germline): MNHNY, SVGAGI (reference sequence). This CDR3 has 15 amino acids. J lost 0 bases, V lost 5 bases, and 4 bases had no gene match. In nucleotides, the CDR3 is TGTGCCAGCAGTACTACAGGGGATAGCAATCAGCCCCAGCATTTT. Translating gives CASSTTGDSNQPQHF.

The chain links TRBV7-3 to TRBJ2-1; 9 bases match TRBD1. Germline V gene lookup returns CDR1 SGHTA and CDR2 FQGTGA. The ends lost 7 bases at V and 7 bases at J; junction bases unmatched: 11. The CDR3 covers 15 residues. The CDR3 DNA sequence: TGTGCCAGCAAAAAAGGGACAGGGCATTTGAATGAGCAGTTCTTC. It encodes CASKKGTGHLNEQFF.

In this sample, this clone turned up many times. The chain combines TRBV30 with TRBJ2-3; tentative D call: TRBD1 (5 bases). Trimming took off 2 bases at V and 3 bases at J, with 12 bases between the two ends. The CDR3 covers 14 residues. Germline V lookup: CDR1 GTSNPN, CDR2 SVGIG (reference sequence). Here the CDR3 reads CAWSTKGITDTQYF. CDR3 bases: TGTGCCTGGAGTACAAAGGGGATAACAGATACGCAGTATTTT.

The chain has TRBV30 and TRBJ1-5; D is uncertain. This CDR3 spans 14 amino acids. The V and J ends lost 1 base and 5 bases respectively, with 12 bases between them. Per germline, CDR1 GTSNPN and CDR2 SVGIG (reference sequence). DNA for the CDR3: TGTGCCTGGAGTGGCACAGATACCTATCAGCCCCAGCATTTT. Translated, it gives CAWSGTDTYQPQHF.

This chain connects TRBV2 to TRBJ1-3; D is unresolved. Trimming removed 5 bases at V and 2 bases at J, with 10 bases between. From germline, CDR1 is SNHLY and CDR2 FYNNEI. This CDR3 spans 14 amino acids. The CDR3 DNA is TGTGCCAGCAGTCCGGGTAGGCCTGGAAACACCATATATTTT. Translation gives CASSPGRPGNTIYF.

The chain uses TRBV4-2 and TRBJ2-3; a possible D gene is TRBD2 (6 bases). The CDR3 extends over 16 amino acids. The V end lost 1 base, the J end lost 0 bases, and 11 bases lay between the germline ends. The germline V gene has CDR1 LGHNA and CDR2 YNFKEQ. The CDR3 sequence is CASSQGTSQSTDTQYF. In nucleotides, the CDR3 is TGTGCCAGCAGCCAAGGCACTAGCCAGAGCACAGATACGCAGTATTTT.

This clone was seen a few times. The rearrangement joins TRBV6-5 to TRBJ2-7, with 11 nucleotides matching TRBD2. The CDR3 contains 14 residues. V gave up 6 bases and J gave up 3 bases; unmatched junction bases: 4. CDR1 is MNHEY, CDR2 SVGAGI, per germline. CDR3 amino acids: CASRRLAGLYEQYF. The CDR3 DNA follows: TGTGCCAGCAGGAGACTAGCGGGACTCTACGAGCAGTACTTC.

The CDR3 reads CASRGTGGQPQHF. CDR3 in DNA: TGTGCCAGCAGAGGGACAGGGGGTCAGCCCCAGCATTTT. This chain joins TRBV28 and TRBJ1-5; 11 positions match TRBD1. J was trimmed by 6 bases and V by 6 bases; bases with no gene match: 1. Germline V CDR1 and CDR2: MDHEN, SYDVKM. This CDR3 region has 13 residues.

This clone was recorded many times. The genes are TRBV11-2 and TRBJ2-3; D is ambiguous. CDR1 is SGHAT, CDR2 FQNNGV, per germline. V lost 1 base to trimming and J lost 5 bases, with 4 bases between them. The CDR3 is 12 residues long. The CDR3 is CASSLGQDTQYF. CDR3 DNA sequence: TGTGCCAGCAGCTTAGGACAAGATACGCAGTATTTT. The full variable domain, in which reference TRBV11-2 and TRBJ2-3 provide the parts outside the CDR3, is EAGVAQSPRYKIIEKRQSVAFWCNPISGHATLYWYQQILGQGPKLLIQFQNNGVVDDSQLPKDRFSAERLKGVDSTLKIQPAKLEDSAVYLCASSLGQDTQYFGPGTRLTVL.